Given below is one TCR beta chain in context. This specimen comes from a study of blood T cell repertoires in COVID-19. Sequencing was performed with immunoSEQ multiplex PCR; in TCRdb, only in-frame clones are kept and a portion is missing. The sample contains over 250,000 clones, more than 80% of which appear only once. Sequenced input: PBMCs or T cells enriched from blood (not recorded which). The clonotype originates from a woman aged 25 to 45 who had recovered from COVID-19.

The CDR3 bases are TGTGCCTACTCCTCCTACGAGCAGTACTTC. It codes for CAYSSYEQYF. This chain links TRBV30 with TRBJ2-7; D unclear. Germline V gene data show CDR1 as GTSNPN and CDR2 as SVGIG (reference sequence). Trimming took 7 bases from V and 0 from J, leaving 4 bases between them. The CDR3 has 10 residues.